This TCR beta chain was identified in a study of graft-versus-host responses after intestinal transplantation. Across the whole study: Recipients uniformly received anti-thymocyte globulin induction, followed by tacrolimus and steroids for about three years. General study findings and limits: Allografts of one patient group, those with graft-donor T cell macrochimerism, had high graft-versus-host to host-versus-graft clonal ratios.

This CDR3 spans 13 amino acids. V was clipped by 4 bases and J by 5 bases, with 13 bases between them. CDR1 is SGHRS, CDR2 YFSETQ, per germline. This clone has only a few counts. Its specificity is not known. The method was immunoSEQ multiplex PCR; TCRdb's version includes in-frame clones alone and lacks a portion of them. There are more than 80,000 clones in the sample; about nine tenths occur only once, and 0.28% lies in the top ten. The chain links TRBV5-1 to TRBJ2-7, with D possibly TRBD1 on 6 matching bases. Sequenced here: unstimulated CD4+ T cells sorted from spleen or lymph node cells, sampled before transplant. The sequence was obtained from a human donor who was the organ donor for an intestinal transplant. In nucleotides, the CDR3 is TGCGCCAGCAGCCGGAGGTCAGGGGACGAGCAGTACTTC. Its translation is CASSRRSGDEQYF.